A single T cell receptor (beta chain) is shown here with its context. These data come from a study of blood T cell repertoires in COVID-19. About the study: The cDNA or gDNA used as material had been derived from T cells, B-cell-depleted T cells, or PBMCs.

The trim removed 7 bases at V and 11 bases at J, leaving 6 bases unmatched. The germline CDR1 and CDR2 sequences are LGHDT and YNNKEL (reference sequence). There are 12 residues in the CDR3. Enrolled through a virtual design, the participants were between about 18 and 100 years of age and came from about two dozen US areas. Cohort placement rested on clinical history that participants reported themselves. The protocol was immunoSEQ multiplex PCR, while the TCRdb copy is restricted to in-frame clones and leaves out a portion. Of a few hundred thousand clones in the sample, 85% were seen once. The source of this sequence is a woman aged 45-65 years who had recovered from COVID-19. The chain uses TRBV3-1 (or the pseudogene TRBV3-2) and TRBJ2-7, with 12 bases lining up with TRBD2. The source material was PBMCs or T cells enriched from blood (not recorded which). Here the CDR3 reads CASTTSGRLEYF. CDR3 coding DNA: TGTGCCAGCACTACTAGCGGGAGGCTGGAGTACTTC.